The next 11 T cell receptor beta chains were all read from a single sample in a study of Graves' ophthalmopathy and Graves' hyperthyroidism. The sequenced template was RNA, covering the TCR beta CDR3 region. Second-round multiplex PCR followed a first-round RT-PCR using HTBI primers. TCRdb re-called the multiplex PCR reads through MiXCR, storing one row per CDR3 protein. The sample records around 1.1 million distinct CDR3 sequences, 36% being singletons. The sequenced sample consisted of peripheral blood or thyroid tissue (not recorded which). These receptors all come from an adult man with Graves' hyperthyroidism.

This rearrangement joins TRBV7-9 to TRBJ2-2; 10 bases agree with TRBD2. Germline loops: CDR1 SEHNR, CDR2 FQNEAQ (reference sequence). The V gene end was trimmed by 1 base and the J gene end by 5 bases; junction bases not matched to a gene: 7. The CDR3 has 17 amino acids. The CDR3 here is CASSLGSGRARTGELFF. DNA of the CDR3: TGTGCCAGCAGCTTAGGAAGCGGGAGGGCCAGGACCGGGGAGCTGTTTTTT.

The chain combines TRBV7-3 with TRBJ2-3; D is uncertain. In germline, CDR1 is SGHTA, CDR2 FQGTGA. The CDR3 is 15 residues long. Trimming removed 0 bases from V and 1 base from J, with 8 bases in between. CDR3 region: CASSLTSRGTDTQYF. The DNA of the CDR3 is TGTGCCAGCAGCTTAACGTCAAGAGGCACAGATACGCAGTATTTT. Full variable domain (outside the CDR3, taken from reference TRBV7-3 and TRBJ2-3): GAGVSQTPSNKVTEKGKYVELRCDPISGHTALYWYRQSLGQGPEFLIYFQGTGAADDSGLPNDRFFAVRPEGSVSTLKIQRTERGDSAVYLCASSLTSRGTDTQYFGPGTRLTVL.

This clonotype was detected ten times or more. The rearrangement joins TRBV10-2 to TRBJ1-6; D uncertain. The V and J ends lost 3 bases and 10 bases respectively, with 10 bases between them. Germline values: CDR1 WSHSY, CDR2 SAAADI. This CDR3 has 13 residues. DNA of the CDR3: TGCGCCAGCAGTGATCCAATTGGCTCACCCCTCCACTTT. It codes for CASSDPIGSPLHF.

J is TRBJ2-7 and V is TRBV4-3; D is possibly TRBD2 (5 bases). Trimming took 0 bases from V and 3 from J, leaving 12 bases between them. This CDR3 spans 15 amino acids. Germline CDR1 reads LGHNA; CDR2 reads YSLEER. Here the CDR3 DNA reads TGCGCCAGCAGCCAAGATCTAGCTAGCAGCTACGAGCAGTACTTC. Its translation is CASSQDLASSYEQYF.

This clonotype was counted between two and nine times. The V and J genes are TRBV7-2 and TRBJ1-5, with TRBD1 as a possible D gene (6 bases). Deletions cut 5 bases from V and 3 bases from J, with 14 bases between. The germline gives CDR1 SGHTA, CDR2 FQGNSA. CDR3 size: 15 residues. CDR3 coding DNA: TGTGCCAGCAGCGGCCGGACAGCGATCAATCAGCCCCAGCATTTT. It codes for CASSGRTAINQPQHF.

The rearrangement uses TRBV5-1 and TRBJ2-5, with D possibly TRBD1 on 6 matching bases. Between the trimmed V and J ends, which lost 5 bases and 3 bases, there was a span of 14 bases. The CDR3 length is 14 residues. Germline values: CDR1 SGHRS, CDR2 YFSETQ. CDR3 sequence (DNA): TGCGCCAGCAGAAGAAGCCGGGACAAAGAGACCCAGTACTTC. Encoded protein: CASRRSRDKETQYF.

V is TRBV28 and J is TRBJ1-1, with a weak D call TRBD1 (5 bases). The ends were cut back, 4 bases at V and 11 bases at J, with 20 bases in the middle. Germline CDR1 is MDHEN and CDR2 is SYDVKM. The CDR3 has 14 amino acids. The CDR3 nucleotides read TGTGCCAGCAGTTCTAGGGGAGCCAGAGGTGGGGCTTTCTTT. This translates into CASSSRGARGGAFF.

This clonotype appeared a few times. The CDR3 DNA reads TGTGCCAGCGTGGGCAACTCCTACGAGCAGTACTTC. Amino acid sequence: CASVGNSYEQYF. The V call is TRBV10-3, the J call TRBJ2-7; D ambiguous. The CDR3 consists of 12 residues. Germline values: CDR1 ENHRY, CDR2 SYGVKD. V lost 10 bases, J lost 0 bases, and 10 bases lay in between.

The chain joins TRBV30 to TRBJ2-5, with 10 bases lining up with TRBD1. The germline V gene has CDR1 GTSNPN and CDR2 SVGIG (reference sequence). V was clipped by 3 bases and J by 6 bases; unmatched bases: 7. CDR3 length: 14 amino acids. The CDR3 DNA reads TGTGCCTGGAGCCCCGGGACAGGGGTGAAGACCCAGTACTTC. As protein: CAWSPGTGVKTQYF.

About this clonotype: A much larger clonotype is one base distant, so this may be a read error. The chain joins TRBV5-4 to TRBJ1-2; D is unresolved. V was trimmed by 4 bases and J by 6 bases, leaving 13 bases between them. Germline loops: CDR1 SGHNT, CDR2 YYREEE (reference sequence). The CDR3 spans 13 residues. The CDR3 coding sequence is TGTGCCAGCAGCCAAGATGAGAGCCATGGCTACACCTTC. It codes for CASSQDESHGYTF.

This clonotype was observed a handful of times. As DNA, the CDR3 is TGCGCCAGCAGGGGGGACGGTAAGAACACTGAAGCTTTCTTT. Protein sequence: CASRGDGKNTEAFF. J is TRBJ1-1 and V is TRBV10-2; weak D call: TRBD1 (5 bases). Trimming removed 6 bases from V and 1 base from J, with 12 bases in between. The CDR3 loop spans 14 amino acids. Germline values: CDR1 WSHSY, CDR2 SAAADI.